The 18 T cell receptor beta chains below were found in one sample sequenced in a study of blood T cells in healthy people across ages. With a J-beta primer mix and a sample-barcoded 5' primer, a second PCR ran about 7 to 12 cycles. From the 5' RACE reads, TCRdb called clonotypes with MiXCR, one entry per CDR3 protein. Here the sample spans over 1,500,000 distinct CDR3 sequences, roughly two fifths being singletons. The specimen sequenced was blood. All receptors derive from a human donor in good health.

This clonotype has just a few counts. The chain links TRBV6-1 to TRBJ2-6; 7 positions match TRBD1. The J segment lost 2 bases and the V segment lost 6 bases, leaving 4 bases of the junction unmatched. CDR1 and CDR2 (germline): MNHNS, SASEGT. The CDR3 contains 15 residues. In DNA form, the CDR3 reads TGTGCCAGCAGAACAGGGGCCCCTGGGGCCAACGTCCTGACTTTC. Protein product: CASRTGAPGANVLTF.

This clonotype was seen ten or more times. This chain uses TRBV6-6 with TRBJ2-6; D is unclear. V was cut by 6 bases and J by 0 bases, with 9 bases left in between. This CDR3 comprises 15 residues. Germline values: CDR1 MNHNY, CDR2 SVGAGI (reference sequence). As DNA, the CDR3 is TGTGCCAGCAGCCAATCGCGCTCTGGGGCCAACGTCCTGACTTTC. Protein sequence: CASSQSRSGANVLTF.

On this clonotype: A much larger clone is a single base away; this may be a read error. The J gene is TRBJ2-5, the V gene TRBV20-1, with a tentative D call TRBD1 (5 bases). The last part of the DNA fits TRBJ2-7 better; the J call may be wrong. The CDR3 spans 12 residues. Germline V CDR1 and CDR2: DFQATT, SNEGSKA (reference sequence). The chain's CDR3 is CRARDRNYEQYF. The CDR3 DNA follows: TGCAGGGCTAGAGACAGAAACTACGAGCAGTACTTC.

This clonotype was seen a handful of times. The CDR3, as DNA: TGCAGTGCCACGGGGGGGGTAGAGACCCAGTACTTC. It encodes CSATGGVETQYF. This rearrangement joins TRBV20-1 to TRBJ2-5; 8 nucleotides align to TRBD2. Germline V CDR1 and CDR2: DFQATT, SNEGSKA (reference sequence). J gave up 4 bases and V 6 bases, and 4 bases lay outside the gene matches. The CDR3 length is 12 residues.

The chain carries TRBV6-6 and TRBJ2-6; perhaps TRBD1 as D (6 bases). Per germline, CDR1 MNHNY and CDR2 SVGAGI (reference sequence). This CDR3 contains 17 residues. Trimming removed 2 bases at V and 4 bases at J, with 15 bases between. In DNA form, the CDR3 reads TGTGCCAGCAGTTACGGGACACACTATCGGGGGGCCAACGTCCTGACTTTC. This translates into CASSYGTHYRGANVLTF.

The CDR3, as DNA: TGCGCCAGCAGCTATGACAGGGACGCAGATACGCAGTATTTT. This translates into CASSYDRDADTQYF. The rearrangement joins TRBV5-1 to TRBJ2-3, with 7 bases aligning to TRBD1. This CDR3 comprises 14 residues. Germline V lookup: CDR1 SGHRS, CDR2 YFSETQ. V gave up 3 bases and J gave up 4 bases; unmatched junction bases: 5.

This chain links TRBV18 with TRBJ1-5, with 8 bases matching TRBD1. CDR1 is KGHSH, CDR2 LQKENI, per germline. Trimming removed 4 bases from V and 4 bases from J; junction bases left unmatched: 9. This CDR3 is 16 amino acids long. The CDR3 reads CASSLSTGAPNQPQHF. CDR3 sequence (DNA): TGTGCCAGCTCACTTTCGACAGGGGCTCCAAATCAGCCCCAGCATTTT.

This rearrangement joins TRBV29-1 to TRBJ1-1; 7 nucleotides agree with TRBD1. This CDR3 contains 15 residues. V lost 5 bases to trimming and J lost 0 bases; unmatched junction nucleotides: 9. Germline V gene data show CDR1 as SQVTM and CDR2 as ANQGSEA. CDR3 in DNA: TGCAGCGTTAGCCTTACGGGACAGTTGAACACTGAAGCTTTCTTT. This encodes CSVSLTGQLNTEAFF.

The V call is TRBV10-3, the J call TRBJ2-3; tentative D call: TRBD1 (6 bases). Looked up from germline, CDR1 is ENHRY and CDR2 is SYGVKD. The V gene lost 6 bases and the J gene lost 4 bases, with 20 bases spanning the gap. This CDR3 has 16 amino acids. CDR3 amino acids: CAISKYTGTRADTQYF. In DNA, the CDR3 is TGTGCCATCAGCAAGTACACAGGGACGAGGGCAGATACGCAGTATTTT.

The chain is built from TRBV20-1 and TRBJ2-5; D uncertain. V was cut by 3 bases and J by 1 base, with 9 bases left in between. CDR3 length: 13 amino acids. Germline V gene sequence: CDR1 DFQATT, CDR2 SNEGSKA (reference sequence). CDR3 loop: CSASRWAQETQYF. The CDR3 DNA reads TGCAGTGCTAGTAGGTGGGCCCAAGAGACCCAGTACTTC.

The V call is TRBV29-1, the J call TRBJ2-1; 8 bases line up with TRBD1. CDR3 size: 15 residues. Unmatched junction bases numbered 12, after V lost 6 bases and J lost 5 bases. Germline V gives CDR1 SQVTM, CDR2 ANQGSEA. CDR3: CSVVSRTGKNNEQFF. CDR3 DNA sequence: TGCAGCGTCGTCTCACGGACAGGGAAAAACAATGAGCAGTTCTTC.

In regard to this clonotype: Germline is not matched at one junction end, which may reflect a read error. J is TRBJ1-1 and V is TRBV29-1; tentative D call: TRBD1 (6 bases). CDR3 length: 12 residues. The germline gives CDR1 SQVTM, CDR2 ANQGSEA. Written as DNA, the CDR3 is TGCAGCGTAGAAGGAGGGGGAGCTGAAGCTTTCTTT. As protein: CSVEGGGAEAFF.

The J gene is TRBJ2-7, the V gene TRBV29-1; D is perhaps TRBD1 (6 bases). V shed 6 bases and J shed 11 bases, with 20 bases lying between them. Germline V gives CDR1 SQVTM, CDR2 ANQGSEA. The CDR3 consists of 12 residues. The CDR3 is CSVEYPRGKEYF. As DNA, the CDR3 is TGCAGCGTCGAATACCCGAGGGGGAAGGAGTACTTC.

This clonotype has more than one count but fewer than ten. This chain connects TRBV6-2 or TRBV6-3 to TRBJ2-5; TRBD2 aligns across 8 bases. The germline CDR1 and CDR2 sequences are MNHEY and SVGEGT. CDR3 length equals 15 residues. V was clipped by 3 bases and J by 0 bases; unmatched bases: 3. As DNA, the CDR3 is TGTGCCAGCAGTTATGATAGCGGGAACCAAGAGACCCAGTACTTC. It codes for CASSYDSGNQETQYF.

This clonotype showed up just a few times. The rearrangement uses TRBV6-5 and TRBJ2-1, with 11 bases identical to TRBD1. This CDR3 has 16 amino acids. Germline assignment: CDR1 MNHEY and CDR2 SVGAGI. Trimming cost V 4 bases and J 7 bases; bases outside gene matches: 9. The CDR3 bases are TGTGCCAGCAGTTTAGAGGACAGGGGGCGCAGAAATGAGCAGTTCTTC. As protein: CASSLEDRGRRNEQFF.

V is TRBV5-6 and J is TRBJ2-5; 9 positions agree with TRBD2. Germline CDR1 SGHDT, CDR2 YYEEEE. This CDR3 region has 18 residues. V lost 0 bases, J lost 2 bases, and 11 bases stayed unmatched. CDR3 sequence: CASSLAQASGDPQETQYF. The CDR3 region has the DNA TGTGCCAGCAGCTTGGCCCAGGCTAGCGGGGACCCTCAAGAGACCCAGTACTTC.

The chain has TRBV15 and TRBJ1-5, with 8 bases that match TRBD1. This CDR3 is 14 amino acids long. J gave up 6 bases and V 2 bases, and 3 bases lay outside the gene matches. The germline V gene has CDR1 LNHNV and CDR2 YYDKDF (reference sequence). In DNA, the CDR3 is TGTGCCACCAGCAGATACCAGGGGGCTCAGCCCCAGCATTTT. Amino acids: CATSRYQGAQPQHF.

The V gene is TRBV6-2 or TRBV6-3, the J gene TRBJ2-3, with D tentatively TRBD1 (6 bases). V lost 7 bases and J 0 bases, leaving 11 bases between the germline ends. The CDR3 loop spans 14 amino acids. Germline CDR1 MNHEY, CDR2 SVGEGT. CDR3 loop: CASKYRVSTDTQYF. DNA of the CDR3: TGTGCCAGCAAATACAGGGTTAGCACAGATACGCAGTATTTT.